This T cell receptor beta chain was identified during a study of blood T cells in healthy people across ages (dated by TCRdb to about 2015). Broadly, across the study: In model experiments, roughly one uniquely barcoded TCR beta cDNA molecule per two T cells was captured by template switching. Using deep sequencing normalized with unique cDNA molecular identifiers, the study measured how TCR beta repertoire diversity changes with age. Donors were grouped into four age groups: young (average approximately 15 years), middle-aged (39), aged (around 60) and long-lived (around 80). To avoid experimental bias, donors of different ages were randomly spread across the sequencing lanes. The study analyzed two additional independent replicas of 1 million unique cDNA reads from the same blood draw for two donors, one aged 18 to 30 and one aged 80 or older. The research as a whole found: Observed TCR beta diversity per million T cells fell roughly linearly with age, and a significant reduction was already apparent by age around 36. Compared with the aged group, more naive CD4+ T cells, fewer expanded clones and increased TCR diversity were shown by the long-lived group, suggesting age selection. Total diversity estimates from one million sequenced T cells were considered lower bounds and underestimates. A strong correlation was found between observed TCR beta diversity and the percentage of naive T cells measured by flow cytometry. Conclusive comparison of naive and antigen-experienced compartments was prevented by the profiling of bulk unsorted PBMCs. The CMV infection status of donors was not known, potentially confounding age-related changes in expanded clonotypes.

The 35 to 40 donors, aged about 6 to 95 years, were systemically healthy Caucasian individuals from Russia. Roughly 9.5 milliliters of peripheral blood were drawn from each donor into EDTA-treated Vacutainer tubes. Ficoll-Paque density-gradient centrifugation was used to isolate PBMCs, with at least 7 million per sample. Trizol reagent was used to extract total RNA from the PBMCs, yielding at least 5.5 micrograms per sample. For every donor, flow cytometry on a PBMC aliquot measured the percentage of naive CD45RAhigh/CD27high T cells. The method behind the library was 5' RACE. The instrument was an Illumina HiSeq 2500. A second PCR of roughly 7 to 11 cycles was performed with a sample-barcoded 5' primer and a J-beta primer mix. A template-switch 5' adaptor carrying 12 random nucleotides introduced a unique molecular identifier onto each TCR beta cDNA molecule. At least 3 million CDR3-containing paired-end reads were obtained from each sample. First-strand cDNA synthesis was performed from all RNA using the Mint cDNA synthesis kit, with priming by a TRBC-specific oligonucleotide. After uracil-DNA glycosylase treatment, a first 18-cycle PCR used universal primers M1SS and BC2_uni_R on all cDNA. The study's processing was this. For normalization, 1 million high-quality reads were randomly selected from each sample, with every read carrying a distinct molecular identifier. Instead of being binned into consensus sequences, reads with shared molecular identifiers were discarded. CDR3 identification, clonotype clustering and error correction used MiTCR with a Q25 quality threshold and the strictest error-elimination algorithm. A nonparametric unseen species model with Euler transformation was used to estimate a lower bound on total TCR beta diversity. The public reads were reprocessed in TCRdb via fastp at Q25 and MiXCR, keeping in-frame beta chains. CDR3 protein sequences are deduplicated, and each keeps its most common genes and DNA. The V and J calls here are based on TCRdb, not the publication. This sample has some 1.1 million distinct CDR3 sequences in its table, and roughly two fifths of those were observed once. Around 12% of the sample is taken by the ten largest.

V and J lose 6 bases and 6 bases, and a span of 14 bases separates them. For CDR1 and CDR2, the germline V gene lists MDHEN and SYDVKM. From cysteine to phenylalanine, the CDR3 is 14 amino acids long. Only CDR3 DNA is held: 42 bases, read in frame from base 1. About this clonotype: This clone's antigen is unknown. No much larger clone is present one base from it, and per-base qualities are unavailable.

In this chain, TRBV28 is recombined with TRBJ1-4; the D gene cannot be named for sure. The sample comprised blood. The sequence derives from a man younger than 30 in good health. DNA sequence: TGTGCCAGCAGCCTCAGAGGAACCTATGAAAAACTGTTTTTT. Its translation reads: CASSLRGTYEKLFF.